This entry describes one TCR beta chain. The sample originates from a study of glioma-infiltrating T cells after dendritic cell vaccination. CDR1 MNHNS and CDR2 SASEGT come from the germline V gene. This CDR3 region has 16 residues. Trimming left V 4 bases short and J 0 bases short, with 10 bases between. Selection required adequate fresh-frozen tumor tissue plus more than two years' survival data. Assay used: immunoSEQ multiplex PCR; TCRdb lists only in-frame clones, some missing. The sample has approximately 82,000 clones; roughly 89% are singletons. The receptor's source is a human donor with glioblastoma. The specimen was blood, collected before dendritic cell vaccination. This chain connects TRBV6-1 to TRBJ2-6, with D possibly matching TRBD1 (6 bases). The CDR3 nucleotides read TGTGCCAGCAGTGCGCAGGGGAACTCTGGGGCCAACGTCCTGACTTTC. Its translation: CASSAQGNSGANVLTF.